The T cell receptor (beta chain) under discussion was sequenced for a study of human T cells and chemical hapten exposure (dated by TCRdb to the early 2020s). In terms of the full investigation: For sensitization, 2% DPC in acetone was applied to a 2 cm by 2 cm area of upper inner arm skin. This study followed changes in the peripheral blood TCR repertoire in vivo during primary and secondary sensitization of alopecia patients to the hapten diphenylcyclopropenone (DPC). Throughout the roughly 25-week study period, patients were also given weekly therapeutic DPC doses on the scalp. Blood samples were taken from patients before sensitization (week 0) and then at 2, 6 and about 24 weeks after DPC sensitization. Libraries were combined into a pool for sequencing, and differences in TCR yield between samples came mainly from small differences in library volumes within the pool. The mostly female patient cohort included alopecia areata with under or over 50% scalp involvement, alopecia totalis and alopecia universalis. Twenty-nine alopecia patients provided blood for TCR sequencing at one to four time points (pre-sensitization, 2, 6 and 24 weeks). Patch testing was done on the upper back using Finn chambers containing 0.01% DPC, and results were scored after 6 days according to International Contact Dermatitis Research Group standards.

The full study reports these points: After repeated subsampling, the strength of the expansion versus patch-test correlation and the threshold at which it became significant changed. No change with DPC sensitization was found in the number of TCRs above 1 in 1000 frequency, and no evidence of global repertoire structure alterations was found. Significantly more large CDR3 similarity clusters were formed by expanded TCRs than by pre-sensitization or healthy control sets, consistent with antigen-driven responses. Patch test score was positively correlated with the number of PT1 expanded TCRs, with significance at thresholds 8, 16 and 32 but not at 4. Because every patient had alopecia, a presumed autoimmune disease, the patients' immune response might differ from that of healthy individuals.

Receptor amplification or capture employed RACE. The sequencing machine was a NextSeq 500. During library preparation, unique molecular identifiers were attached to individual cDNA molecules so that TCRs could be counted quantitatively and reproducibly. From each blood RNA sample, both TCR alpha and TCR beta chains were sequenced. Processing in the source paper ran as follows. A median of about 87,000 TCRs per sample was observed, with a range of 23,224 to 690,600. The Decombinator software suite was used to annotate the V, J and CDR3 of the TCR reads. To make PS versus PT1 abundance plots, every sample was subsampled to the same number of TCRs (28,000). Expanded TCRs were defined as absent before sensitization and observed at least eight times at the 2-week time point. TCRdb itself trimmed the public reads at Q25 with fastp, ran MiXCR and retained productive beta chains. Entries that share a CDR3 protein sequence are merged under the most common genes and DNA. The V and J calls and clone size are TCRdb's, not the authors'. Recorded for this sample are about 380,000 distinct CDR3 sequences; roughly 6.3% of them occurred a single time. The ten largest clonotypes hold approximately 5.4% of the sample.

The sample's time point, from its label and the paper: patch test 2, 6 weeks after DPC sensitization. This specimen's treatment or condition label, per the study, means: therapeutic diphenylcyclopropenone sensitization with weekly scalp DPC. At each patch-test visit, blood was drawn before the patch test was applied. To be eligible, patients had to be aged 18 to 70, diagnosed with alopecia and judged suitable for DPC therapy, while pregnant patients were excluded. Unfractionated whole blood was collected in Tempus Blood RNA tubes, and total RNA was extracted from that blood. This clonotype has more than one count but fewer than ten. The specificity of this receptor is unknown. No clone much larger than this one lies a single base away; base qualities are absent. Sequenced material: whole blood, taken in connection with sensitization to the hapten diphenylcyclopropenone (DPC). The receptor was isolated from a woman younger than 35 with alopecia areata. Some clones in this sample may be carry-over from other donors' samples.

The CDR3 here reads CSASIRAGNTEAFF. The nucleotide sequence is given as TGCAGTGCTAGTATACGGGCAGGGAACACTGAAGCTTTCTTT. The receptor chain draws on TRBV20-1 and TRBJ1-1; no confident D gene assignment can be made. There are 14 amino acids in the CDR3, from cysteine to phenylalanine inclusive. The CDR3 DNA has 42 bases and is translated from base 1. V is clipped by 3 bases and J by 1 base, and the sequence between their germline boundaries is 12 bases long. The germline V gene (reference sequence) sets CDR1 to DFQATT and CDR2 to SNEGSKA.